Given below is one TCR beta chain in context. Antigen unknown. Treatment indicated: approximately 9-day PBMC culture with coronavirus spike peptide pools or control peptides (ViraFEST assay). The data stem from a study of vaccination and CD4 T cells after COVID-19. The germline V gene encodes CDR1 SGHAT and CDR2 FQNNGV. V lost 4 bases and J lost 2, with 12 bases in between. The CDR3 has 14 amino acids. Cultured CD4+ T-cell DNA underwent Oncomine TCR Beta short-read sequencing. TCRdb reprocessed the PCR reads with MiXCR, giving one entry per CDR3 protein. Of about 20,000 distinct CDR3 sequences in the sample, roughly 45% were seen once.

What was sequenced was CD4+ T cells from blood, cultured in vitro. This TCR was sampled from a human donor who had recovered from COVID-19. The rearrangement links TRBV11-2 to TRBJ2-7, with D possibly being TRBD2 (5 bases). DNA for the CDR3: TGTGCCAGCAGCTCCTCGCGGGCCCCCTACGAGCAGTACTTC. Translating gives CASSSSRAPYEQYF.